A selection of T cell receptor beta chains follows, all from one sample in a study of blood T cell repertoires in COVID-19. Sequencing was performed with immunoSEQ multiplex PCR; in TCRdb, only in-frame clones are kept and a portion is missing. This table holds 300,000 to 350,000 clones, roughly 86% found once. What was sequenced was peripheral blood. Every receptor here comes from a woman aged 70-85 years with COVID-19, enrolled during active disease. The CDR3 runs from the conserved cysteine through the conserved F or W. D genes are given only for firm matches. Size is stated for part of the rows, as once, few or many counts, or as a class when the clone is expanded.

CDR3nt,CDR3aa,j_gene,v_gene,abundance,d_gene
TGTGCCACCAGTTGGGCCAGACTAGCTTTTCCAGACGAGCAGTTCTTC,CATSWARLAFPDEQFF,TRBJ2-1,TRBV24-1,.,TRBD2
TGTGCCAGCAGTGGGCAAAGTCTAGGTAGCACAGATACGCAGTATTTT,CASSGQSLGSTDTQYF,TRBJ2-3,TRBV6-1,.,.
TGTGCCAGCACCCTCGACAGGGGCTCCTACAATGAGCAGTTCTTC,CASTLDRGSYNEQFF,TRBJ2-1,TRBV7-2,.,TRBD1
TGTGCCAGCAGCTGGCAGGCGAACACTGAAGCTTTCTTT,CASSWQANTEAFF,TRBJ1-1,TRBV28,.,.
TGCAGTGTCCCGATCAGCTATGGCTACACCTTC,CSVPISYGYTF,TRBJ1-2,TRBV20-1,.,.
TGTGCCTGGAGTACGGGATACTATAATTCACCCCTCCACTTT,CAWSTGYYNSPLHF,TRBJ1-6,TRBV30,.,.
TGTGCCAGCAGCAGGGGATTACAGGGGACTTATGGCTACACCTTC,CASSRGLQGTYGYTF,TRBJ1-2,TRBV5-6,.,TRBD1
TGTGCCAGCAGTGGGGCGGGGGGGCTTAATACGCAGTATTTT,CASSGAGGLNTQYF,TRBJ2-3,TRBV2,once,TRBD2
TGTGCCAGTACCCCAGGGTCTGGACAGGGGCTCTCCTACGAGCAGTACTTC,CASTPGSGQGLSYEQYF,TRBJ2-7,TRBV19,.,TRBD1
TGCAGCGTCCCGGGACAGGGGGCTGAAGCTTTCTTT,CSVPGQGAEAFF,TRBJ1-1,TRBV29-1,.,TRBD1
TGTGCCAGCAGCAGACTCGGGGAGGCCACTGAAGCTTTCTTT,CASSRLGEATEAFF,TRBJ1-1,TRBV21-1,.,.
TGTGCCAGCAGCCCCCCGGGGGGTTATCAGCCCCAGCATTTT,CASSPPGGYQPQHF,TRBJ1-5,TRBV28,.,.
TGCGCCAGCAGCTTGGGGACAGGGAACAATGAGCAGTTCTTC,CASSLGTGNNEQFF,TRBJ2-1,TRBV5-1,few,TRBD1
TGTGCCAGCACCCCTTCGGGGGAAAGCTCCTACGAGCAGTACTTC,CASTPSGESSYEQYF,TRBJ2-7,TRBV5-6,.,.
TGTGCCAGCAAATCCGGGACAGGGGATGGCTACACCTTC,CASKSGTGDGYTF,TRBJ1-2,TRBV7-8,.,TRBD1
TGTGCCAGCAGCGTAAGCAGCGGGGGCGAGCAGTACTTC,CASSVSSGGEQYF,TRBJ2-7,TRBV9,.,TRBD2
TGTGCCAGCAGCATACAGGGAGGGACTGAAGCTTTCTTT,CASSIQGGTEAFF,TRBJ1-1,TRBV7-2,.,.
TGTGCCAGCAGCCAAAAGGCGGGGGGAGGCACCACCTTC,CASSQKAGGGTTF,TRBJ1-2,TRBV14,.,.
TGTGCCAGCAGCCGGCCGAATGAAAAACTGTTTTTT,CASSRPNEKLFF,TRBJ1-4,TRBV3-1/TRBV3-2,.,.
TGTGCCAGCAGTTACCAAAGGGACAGACCTATAGCCAAAAACATTCAGTACTTC,CASSYQRDRPIAKNIQYF,TRBJ2-4,TRBV6-2/TRBV6-3,.,TRBD1
TGTGCCTGCTATCGCTCTGGGGCCAACGTCCTGACTTTC,CACYRSGANVLTF,TRBJ2-6,TRBV30,.,.
TGTGCCACCAGGGCTACAGGGTCGAATGAGCAGTTCTTC,CATRATGSNEQFF,TRBJ2-1,TRBV24-1,.,.
TGCGCCAGCAGCCAACTAGGGACATTCTCTGGAAACACCATATATTTT,CASSQLGTFSGNTIYF,TRBJ1-3,TRBV4-1,.,.
TGCGCCAGCAGCGATTTGACAGGGAGTTATGGCTACACCTTC,CASSDLTGSYGYTF,TRBJ1-2,TRBV5-1,.,TRBD1
TGCGCCAGCAGCTTGGAGGGCGGGGGTGACGATGGCTACACCTTC,CASSLEGGGDDGYTF,TRBJ1-2,TRBV5-1,few,.
TGTGCCAGCAGTTATAATAGGGGCGCGAACACTGAAGCTTTCTTT,CASSYNRGANTEAFF,TRBJ1-1,TRBV6-5,.,.
TGTGCCTGGAGCGCCTCAACTTACACTGAAGCTTTCTTT,CAWSASTYTEAFF,TRBJ1-1,TRBV30,few,.
TGCGCCAGCAGCCATCCCGCAGGGGGGTACGATGGCTACACCTTC,CASSHPAGGYDGYTF,TRBJ1-2,TRBV5-1,.,TRBD1
TGTGCCATCAGTGGAAAGGGAGATACCGGGGAGCTGTTTTTT,CAISGKGDTGELFF,TRBJ2-2,TRBV10-3,.,.
TGTGCCATCAGTGAGCTCCCCTATGGCTACACCTTC,CAISELPYGYTF,TRBJ1-2,TRBV10-3,.,.
TGCGCCAGCAGCTTGGGCGGGGCTACTGAAGCTTTCTTT,CASSLGGATEAFF,TRBJ1-1,TRBV5-1,.,.
TGTGCCAGCTCCACGGGACAGGGCGGCTATGGCTACACCTTC,CASSTGQGGYGYTF,TRBJ1-2,TRBV18,.,TRBD1
TGCGCCAGCAGCTCCGCCGGGACAGGGGTCCACGAGCAGTACTTC,CASSSAGTGVHEQYF,TRBJ2-7,TRBV5-1,.,TRBD1
TGTGCCAGCAGCTTAGGGACAGGGGGTGGAAACTATGGCTACACCTTC,CASSLGTGGGNYGYTF,TRBJ1-2,TRBV7-2,.,TRBD1
TGTGCCAGCAGCGTAGCAGGGGGGAAGGAGACCCAGTACTTC,CASSVAGGKETQYF,TRBJ2-5,TRBV9,once,.
TGCAGTGCTAGTCTGGGGACAACCGGGGAGCTGTTTTTT,CSASLGTTGELFF,TRBJ2-2,TRBV20-1,.,.
TGTGCCAGCAGCTCCAGACAGGTTTCTGGGGAGCTGTTTTTT,CASSSRQVSGELFF,TRBJ2-2,TRBV7-3,.,.
TGTGCCAGCAACCCGGACCTCTCAGGGCGAGCTAACTATGGCTACACCTTC,CASNPDLSGRANYGYTF,TRBJ1-2,TRBV28,.,.
TGCGCCAGCAGCTGGACACCCGGTGAGGCTGGAAACACCATATATTTT,CASSWTPGEAGNTIYF,TRBJ1-3,TRBV5-1,.,.
TGCGCCAGCAGCCAAACAGTACGGCAATCGCCCCAGCATTTT,CASSQTVRQSPQHF,TRBJ1-5,TRBV4-1,.,.
TGTGCCTGGAGTGTGGGGGGGGTCGGAAACACCATATATTTT,CAWSVGGVGNTIYF,TRBJ1-3,TRBV30,.,.